The 23 T cell receptor beta chains in this list originate from one sample, sequenced in a study of T cells in Graves' hyperthyroidism and ophthalmopathy. RNA transcripts gave rise to amplified TCR beta CDR3 regions. A first-round RT-PCR of the TCR CDR3 used the HTBI primer set. TCRdb re-called the multiplex PCR reads with MiXCR, one entry per CDR3 protein. The table shows fewer than 600,000 distinct CDR3 sequences, with approximately 15% occurring only once. Sequenced input: blood. These receptors originate from a woman between 18 and 30 years old with Graves' hyperthyroidism.

The sample holds many counts of this clonotype. The rearrangement uses TRBV5-1 and TRBJ1-4, with D perhaps matching TRBD1 (5 bases). From germline, CDR1 is SGHRS and CDR2 YFSETQ. The CDR3 extends over 14 amino acids. Trimming took off 4 bases at V and 5 bases at J, with 12 bases between the two ends. The CDR3 nucleotides read TGCGCCAGCAGCCCCAGGGAGGGGAATGAAAAACTGTTTTTT. Translation gives CASSPREGNEKLFF.

This clonotype appeared many times. The J gene is TRBJ2-2, the V gene TRBV24-1, with TRBD1 identical over 8 bases. J gave up 0 bases and V 7 bases, and 6 bases lay outside the gene matches. The CDR3 consists of 16 residues. CDR1 KGHDR and CDR2 SFDVKD come from the germline V gene. DNA for the CDR3: TGTGCCACCAGAGAAGGACAGGGTCCGAACACCGGGGAGCTGTTTTTT. Protein product: CATREGQGPNTGELFF.

This clonotype was counted ten times or more. The rearrangement joins TRBV12-3 or TRBV12-4 to TRBJ2-1; maybe TRBD1 (6 bases). This CDR3 is built from 12 residues. V was clipped by 11 bases and J by 5 bases, with 13 bases between them. In DNA form, the CDR3 reads TGTGCCGTCGGACAGAGCCACAATGAGCAGTTCTTC. Its protein product is CAVGQSHNEQFF.

As for this clonotype: A clone one base away is much larger, so this may be a read error. The V and J genes are TRBV30 and TRBJ1-3, with 7 bases matching TRBD1. The CDR3 totals 15 residues. With V trimmed by 2 bases and J by 3 bases, 7 bases remained unmatched. The V gene's germline CDR1 is GTSNPN and CDR2 SVGIG (reference sequence). In DNA, the CDR3 is TGTGCCTGGAGTTCTGGACAGGACCTTGGAAACACCATATATTTT. Protein sequence: CAWSSGQDLGNTIYF.

The CDR3: CASSMSASSTVAFF. The CDR3, as DNA: TGTGCCAGTAGTATGTCGGCCAGCTCGACTGTGGCTTTCTTT. V and J are TRBV19 and TRBJ1-1; D uncertain. Germline values: CDR1 LNHDA, CDR2 SQIVND (reference sequence). The length of the CDR3 is 14 residues. V shed 3 bases and J shed 11 bases, with 19 bases lying between them.

This clonotype came up many times. V gene TRBV29-1 combines with J gene TRBJ2-7; 7 bases fit TRBD1. Germline V lookup: CDR1 SQVTM, CDR2 ANQGSEA. CDR3 length: 13 amino acids. V trimming: 3 bases; J trimming: 2 bases; junction bases outside the gene matches: 4. This CDR3 is CSVEATGPYEQYF. CDR3 coding DNA: TGCAGCGTTGAGGCGACAGGGCCCTACGAGCAGTACTTC.

There are many counts of this clonotype. The chain couples TRBV20-1 to TRBJ1-1; maybe TRBD1 (6 bases). The germline V gene has CDR1 DFQATT and CDR2 SNEGSKA (reference sequence). The CDR3 runs 14 residues. V lost 6 bases and J lost 1, with 15 bases in between. The CDR3 DNA reads as TGCAGTGCCCGACGGAGGACAGAGAACACTGAAGCTTTCTTT. Protein sequence: CSARRRTENTEAFF.

This clonotype has just a few counts. The J gene is TRBJ2-2, the V gene TRBV7-8, with unresolved D. V lost 1 base, J lost 6 bases, and 6 bases lay in between. Germline V gene lookup returns CDR1 SGHVS and CDR2 FQNEAQ. The CDR3 extends over 13 amino acids. Here the CDR3 DNA reads TGTGCCAGCAGCTTAGGTTATCCCGGGGAGCTGTTTTTT. It specifies CASSLGYPGELFF. The full variable domain, in which reference TRBV7-8 and TRBJ2-2 provide the parts outside the CDR3, is GAGVSQSPRYKVAKRGQDVALRCDPISGHVSLFWYQQALGQGPEFLTYFQNEAQLDKSGLPSDRFFAERPEGSVSTLKIQRTQQEDSAVYLCASSLGYPGELFFGEGSRLTVL.

The genes are TRBV12-3 or TRBV12-4 and TRBJ2-1; D might be TRBD1 (5 bases). CDR3 length: 14 amino acids. V was clipped by 1 base and J by 5 bases, with 9 bases between them. CDR3 in DNA: TGTGCCAGCAGTTTAGGGACACGCCACAATGAGCAGTTCTTC. Amino acid sequence: CASSLGTRHNEQFF.

There are a few counts of this clonotype. A read error may be the cause here, since a much bigger clone is one base away. The chain joins TRBV6-1 to TRBJ2-7, with 11 bases aligning to TRBD2. Per the germline V gene, CDR1 is MNHNS and CDR2 is SASEGT. With 9 bases clipped from V and 3 bases from J, the junction kept 19 bases outside the gene matches. The CDR3 has 18 residues. The CDR3 region is CASNLLAGGPSGDYEQYF. The CDR3 DNA is TGTGCCAGTAACCTCCTAGCGGGAGGCCCCTCGGGTGACTACGAGCAGTACTTC.

At least ten counts were recorded for this clonotype. The genes are TRBV10-3 and TRBJ1-4, with D tentatively TRBD1 (6 bases). The germline CDR1 and CDR2 sequences are ENHRY and SYGVKD. This CDR3 region has 14 residues. Trimming took off 4 bases at V and 4 bases at J, with 10 bases between the two ends. Here the CDR3 reads CAISGTANNEKLFF. CDR3 sequence (DNA): TGTGCCATCAGTGGGACAGCTAATAATGAAAAACTGTTTTTT.

This clonotype has at least ten counts. The chain links TRBV25-1 to TRBJ2-3, with TRBD2 identical over 8 bases. This CDR3 spans 17 amino acids. Germline lookup yields CDR1 MGHDK and CDR2 SYGVNS. Losses at the gene ends were 7 bases for V and 5 bases for J; bases not matched to a gene: 17. CDR3 sequence reads: CASTGLVVSGAGDTQYF. CDR3 nucleotide sequence: TGTGCCAGCACGGGGTTAGTGGTTAGCGGGGCTGGAGATACGCAGTATTTT.

This clonotype was seen repeatedly, ten times or more. The chain is built from TRBV20-1 and TRBJ2-3, with 8 bases fitting TRBD1. Trimming removed 3 bases from V and 8 bases from J; junction bases left unmatched: 19. CDR3 size: 17 residues. Germline values: CDR1 DFQATT, CDR2 SNEGSKA (reference sequence). CDR3 in DNA: TGCAGTGCTAGGAGGACAGGGTTAAGACGGGAGAGAGTTACGCAGTATTTT. Amino acid sequence: CSARRTGLRRERVTQYF.

This clonotype was seen ten or more times. The V call is TRBV14, the J call TRBJ2-2; no clear D. Trimming removed 4 bases at V and 6 bases at J, with 6 bases between. The germline V gene has CDR1 SGHDN and CDR2 FVKESK. The CDR3 length is 12 residues. The CDR3: CASSPYPGELFF. The CDR3 nucleotides read TGTGCCAGCAGCCCCTATCCCGGGGAGCTGTTTTTT. Full variable domain (remainder filled in from reference TRBV14 and TRBJ2-2): EAGVTQFPSHSVIEKGQTVTLRCDPISGHDNLYWYRRVMGKEIKFLLHFVKESKQDESGMPNNRFLAERTGGTYSTLKVQPAELEDSGVYFCASSPYPGELFFGEGSRLTVL.

This clonotype was recorded at least ten times. The chain has TRBV5-1 and TRBJ1-6; D remains ambiguous. This CDR3 contains 16 residues. With 0 bases removed from V and 7 bases from J, the gap between germline ends came to 14 bases. Germline V CDR1 and CDR2: SGHRS, YFSETQ. DNA of the CDR3: TGCGCCAGCAGCTTGGAAGCGGGTTCGGGAAATTCACCCCTCCACTTT. Amino acids: CASSLEAGSGNSPLHF.

This clonotype appeared many times. The V call is TRBV24-1, the J call TRBJ2-1; 11 positions match TRBD1. CDR1 is KGHDR and CDR2 is SFDVKD in the germline V gene. Trimming removed 3 bases from V and 7 bases from J; junction bases left unmatched: 4. The CDR3 loop spans 15 amino acids. Written as DNA, the CDR3 is TGTGCCACCAGTGATCCCGGGACAGGGGGAAATGAGCAGTTCTTC. The encoded protein is CATSDPGTGGNEQFF.

The V and J genes are TRBV2 and TRBJ1-1, with D unclear. The V end lost 7 bases, the J end lost 2 bases, and 14 bases lay between the germline ends. This CDR3 is 14 amino acids long. Germline V gene lookup returns CDR1 SNHLY and CDR2 FYNNEI. CDR3 DNA sequence: TGTGCCAGCATCCGGGGTCTTAGCAACACTGAAGCTTTCTTT. Its translation is CASIRGLSNTEAFF.

This sequence joins TRBV29-1 and TRBJ2-1; perhaps TRBD1 as D (6 bases). CDR1 and CDR2 from the germline V gene are SQVTM and ANQGSEA. Trimming shortened V by 6 bases and J by 0 bases, and 15 bases separated the two germline ends. The CDR3 is 15 residues long. CDR3 in DNA: TGCAGCGTCGAACTTACAGGGAGCTCCTACAATGAGCAGTTCTTC. As protein: CSVELTGSSYNEQFF.

This clonotype came up many times. The CDR3 protein is CASSLLTPGQGGRAYEQYV. The CDR3 DNA reads as TGTGCCAGCAGTCTCCTCACGCCGGGACAGGGTGGAAGGGCCTACGAGCAGTACGTC. This chain connects TRBV2 to TRBJ2-7, with 9 bases aligning to TRBD1. Germline V gives CDR1 SNHLY, CDR2 FYNNEI. The CDR3 is made up of 19 amino acids. The V and J ends lost 5 bases and 2 bases, in that order; junction bases with no gene match: 19.

This clonotype was seen only a few times. This chain connects TRBV15 to TRBJ1-1; 7 bases map to TRBD1. V lost 11 bases and J lost 3; bases outside the gene matches: 9. Germline V gives CDR1 LNHNV, CDR2 YYDKDF (reference sequence). CDR3 length: 13 amino acids. The CDR3 protein is CAFQRGRDTEAFF. CDR3 nucleotides: TGTGCCTTCCAAAGGGGGCGAGACACTGAAGCTTTCTTT.

In its sample, this clonotype was seen many times. The rearrangement links TRBV27 to TRBJ2-2; D uncertain. From germline, CDR1 is MNHEY and CDR2 SMNVEV (reference sequence). The ends were cut back, 3 bases at V and 3 bases at J, with 14 bases in the middle. This CDR3 has 16 residues. The CDR3 DNA reads as TGTGCCAGCAGTTTTCAGGCGGTCTTGGACACCGGGGAGCTGTTTTTT. Residues: CASSFQAVLDTGELFF.

Concerning this clonotype: Being one base from a much bigger clone, this may be a read error. The chain joins TRBV9 to TRBJ2-3; possibly TRBD1 or TRBD2 for D (5 bases each). This CDR3 region has 15 residues. In germline, CDR1 is SGDLS, CDR2 YYNGEE. In nucleotides, the CDR3 is TGTGCCAGCAGCGTACGGGCTAGCATAACAGGTACGCAGTATTTT. Residues: CASSVRASITGTQYF.

This clonotype has ten or more counts. The DNA of the CDR3 is TGTGCCAGTAGTAAGGGGGGCCCGAACACTGAAGCTTTCTTT. Its translation is CASSKGGPNTEAFF. The J gene is TRBJ1-1, the V gene TRBV19; maybe TRBD1 (6 bases). V gave up 4 bases and J gave up 1 base, with 10 bases separating them. The CDR3 sequence is 14 residues long. Germline V gene sequence: CDR1 LNHDA, CDR2 SQIVND (reference sequence).